The 23 T cell receptor beta chains presented below share a single source sample, sequenced in a study of T cell responses to AZD1222 COVID-19 vaccine. Generated by immunoSEQ multiplex PCR, the TCRdb table keeps only in-frame clones and is missing some. The table has around 140,000 clones, 65% to 90% seen once; the top ten hold approximately 20%. The source was peripheral blood, collected on day 0 of AZD1222 vaccination. The receptors originated from an adult in good health.

The chain joins TRBV5-1 to TRBJ2-7; possible D gene TRBD2, 6 bases. CDR3 length: 13 residues. CDR1 and CDR2 (germline): SGHRS, YFSETQ. The V end lost 3 bases, the J end lost 4 bases, and 11 bases lay between the germline ends. DNA of the CDR3: TGCGCCAGCAGCTGGGGTGGGACTTACGAGCAGTACTTC. Protein sequence: CASSWGGTYEQYF.

The CDR3 sequence is CASSATSGHGAQYF. CDR3 nucleotides: TGTGCCAGCAGCGCGACTAGCGGGCACGGGGCGCAGTATTTT. This chain uses TRBV9 with TRBJ2-3, with 10 bases fitting TRBD2. Germline CDR1 and CDR2: SGDLS and YYNGEE. CDR3 length: 14 amino acids. The V and J ends lost 3 bases and 10 bases, in that order; junction bases with no gene match: 8.

The genes are TRBV7-9 and TRBJ2-7, with 7 nucleotides matching TRBD2. Germline V CDR1 and CDR2: SEHNR, FQNEAQ (reference sequence). With 4 bases clipped from V and 3 bases from J, the junction kept 6 bases outside the gene matches. The CDR3 runs 14 residues. The CDR3 is CASSSTGGGYEQYF. In DNA form, the CDR3 reads TGTGCCAGCAGCTCCACGGGCGGGGGCTACGAGCAGTACTTC. The variable domain in full, completed from reference TRBV7-9 and TRBJ2-7, reads DTGVSQNPRHKITKRGQNVTFRCDPISEHNRLYWYRQTLGQGPEFLTYFQNEAQLEKSRLLSDRFSAERPKGSFSTLEIQRTEQGDSAMYLCASSSTGGGYEQYFGPGTRLTVT.

V gene TRBV19 combines with J gene TRBJ1-2, with 7 bases fitting TRBD1. The trim removed 5 bases at V and 4 bases at J, leaving 7 bases unmatched. CDR1 LNHDA and CDR2 SQIVND come from the germline V gene (reference sequence). The CDR3 consists of 14 residues. The CDR3 sequence is CASSVGQASYGYTF. The CDR3 DNA reads TGTGCCAGTAGTGTTGGACAGGCGAGCTATGGCTACACCTTC.

J is TRBJ1-1 and V is TRBV5-1; no clear D gene. The CDR3 totals 13 residues. CDR1 SGHRS and CDR2 YFSETQ come from the germline V gene. V dropped 0 bases and J dropped 1 base, with 4 bases sitting between them. The CDR3 loop is CASSLEANTEAFF. CDR3 coding DNA: TGCGCCAGCAGCTTGGAGGCGAACACTGAAGCTTTCTTT.

The chain recombines TRBV28 with TRBJ1-5; 10 nucleotides align to TRBD1. The CDR3 extends over 14 amino acids. J was trimmed by 5 bases and V by 6 bases; bases with no gene match: 4. Germline CDR1 MDHEN, CDR2 SYDVKM. The CDR3 here is CASSDDRGHQPQHF. The CDR3, as DNA: TGTGCCAGCAGCGACGACAGGGGGCATCAGCCCCAGCATTTT.

The chain is built from TRBV21-1 and TRBJ1-1; TRBD1 is taken as the D call from the table, unchecked against the DNA. TRBV21-1 is designated a pseudogene. CDR3 length equals 17 residues. This chain's CDR3 is CASSRNSPPLENTEAFF. In DNA, the CDR3 is TGTGCCAGCAGCCGGAACAGCCCGCCCTTGGAGAACACTGAAGCTTTCTTT.

The chain uses TRBV6-5 and TRBJ1-2; TRBD1 matches at 10 bases. The length of the CDR3 is 13 residues. The ends lost 6 bases at V and 8 bases at J; junction bases unmatched: 6. Per the germline V gene, CDR1 is MNHEY and CDR2 is SVGAGI. The CDR3 protein is CASRQDRGRGYTF. CDR3 coding DNA: TGTGCCAGCAGACAAGACAGGGGGCGAGGCTACACCTTC.

This rearrangement joins TRBV3-1 (or the pseudogene TRBV3-2) to TRBJ1-1; D is uncertain. Per the germline V gene, CDR1 is LGHDT and CDR2 is YNNKEL (reference sequence). The CDR3 sequence is 13 residues long. V lost 5 bases and J lost 1, with 8 bases in between. CDR3: CASSDTPNTEAFF. DNA for the CDR3: TGTGCCAGCAGCGACACCCCGAACACTGAAGCTTTCTTT.

The V and J genes are TRBV10-3 and TRBJ2-3; 11 nucleotides agree with TRBD2. Germline V lookup: CDR1 ENHRY, CDR2 SYGVKD. The CDR3 is made up of 18 amino acids. After removal of 3 bases from V and 2 bases from J, the junction contained 10 bases not matched to a gene. CDR3 in DNA: TGTGCCATCAGTGAATTGTCTAGCGGGGGGCAACACACAGATACGCAGTATTTT. Its translation is CAISELSSGGQHTDTQYF.

The CDR3 DNA is TGTGCCAGCCGGGGGGGCGGGACAGATACGCAGTATTTT. Protein product: CASRGGGTDTQYF. The V gene is TRBV12-3 or TRBV12-4, the J gene TRBJ2-3, with 8 nucleotides matching TRBD2. CDR3 length: 13 residues. The V gene end was trimmed by 8 bases and the J gene end by 3 bases; junction bases not matched to a gene: 4.

V gene TRBV5-6 combines with J gene TRBJ1-1; D remains unclear. The V end was cut by 0 bases, the J end by 1 base, with 7 bases between. The CDR3 covers 14 residues. Germline V gene data show CDR1 as SGHDT and CDR2 as YYEEEE. CDR3 region: CASSLASGNTEAFF. The CDR3 region has the DNA TGTGCCAGCAGCTTGGCCTCTGGGAACACTGAAGCTTTCTTT.

This sequence joins TRBV28 and TRBJ1-1; D is undetermined. The CDR3 extends over 14 amino acids. Trimming left V 7 bases short and J 5 bases short, with 17 bases between. Germline V lookup: CDR1 MDHEN, CDR2 SYDVKM. The CDR3 sequence: CASTGSGWRTEAFF. CDR3 coding DNA: TGTGCCAGCACTGGGAGTGGGTGGCGGACTGAAGCTTTCTTT.

The genes are TRBV12-3 or TRBV12-4 and TRBJ1-6; D is possibly TRBD1 (6 bases). This CDR3 region has 13 residues. The V end lost 7 bases, the J end lost 10 bases, and 14 bases lay between the germline ends. In DNA form, the CDR3 reads TGTGCCAGCAACTGGGGGAGGGGGTCACCCCTCCACTTT. This gives the protein CASNWGRGSPLHF.

V and J are TRBV7-9 and TRBJ1-5, with D unclear. Trimming shortened V by 5 bases and J by 4 bases, and 6 bases separated the two germline ends. Germline V gene sequence: CDR1 SEHNR, CDR2 FQNEAQ (reference sequence). This CDR3 comprises 12 residues. The CDR3 spells CASSRENQPQHF. The CDR3 DNA reads TGTGCCAGCAGCCGGGAAAATCAGCCCCAGCATTTT.

Only one count was recorded for this clone. The chain recombines TRBV9 with TRBJ2-1; 13 bases line up with TRBD2. The CDR3 is 18 residues long. Germline-derived CDR1 and CDR2 are SGDLS and YYNGEE. Trimming took 0 bases from V and 8 from J; bases not matched to a gene: 11. CDR3 nucleotides: TGTGCCAGCAGCGTAGGGACTAGCGGGGGTCGCCACCCCCATGAGCAGTTCTTC. This translates into CASSVGTSGGRHPHEQFF.

The CDR3 coding sequence is TGTGCCAGCAGTTACGGGCCAGGGGTCCCCGGGGAGCTGTTTTTT. It encodes CASSYGPGVPGELFF. The chain couples TRBV6-2 or TRBV6-3 to TRBJ2-2; tentative D call: TRBD1 (6 bases). Germline assignment: CDR1 MNHEY and CDR2 SVGEGT. The length of the CDR3 is 15 residues. Trimming pared 2 bases from V and 6 bases from J, leaving 13 bases between.

This clone was seen many times. The chain recombines TRBV4-1 with TRBJ1-2, with a tentative D call TRBD1 (5 bases). Trimming stripped 4 bases from V and 8 bases from J, with 20 bases between. Germline V CDR1 and CDR2: MGHRA, YSYEKL. CDR3 length: 15 amino acids. The CDR3 loop reads CASSLEQGQGDGYTF. CDR3 bases: TGCGCCAGCAGCCTAGAGCAAGGGCAGGGCGACGGCTACACCTTC.

V and J are TRBV25-1 and TRBJ1-4; 9 nucleotides agree with TRBD1. V dropped 6 bases and J dropped 10; count of bases not matched to a gene: 9. This CDR3 comprises 14 residues. CDR1 is MGHDK and CDR2 is SYGVNS in the germline V gene. CDR3 nucleotide sequence: TGTGCCAGCAGCCGGACAGGGGTGGTTGGAAAACTGTTTTTT. The encoded protein is CASSRTGVVGKLFF.

The chain joins TRBV5-6 to TRBJ1-5; D unresolved. Trimming cost V 1 base and J 5 bases, with 7 bases left between them. The CDR3 length is 13 residues. Germline V gene data show CDR1 as SGHDT and CDR2 as YYEEEE. The CDR3 here is CASSLHVDQPQHF. The DNA of the CDR3 is TGTGCCAGCAGCTTGCATGTCGATCAGCCCCAGCATTTT.

The chain is built from TRBV7-9 and TRBJ2-7, with D unclear. Germline CDR1 is SEHNR and CDR2 is FQNEAQ (reference sequence). V was clipped by 1 base and J by 0 bases, with 10 bases between them. CDR3 length: 15 residues. The CDR3 protein is CASSLVGTSSYEQYF. Here the CDR3 DNA reads TGTGCCAGCAGCTTAGTGGGAACAAGCTCCTACGAGCAGTACTTC.

The chain employs TRBV28 and TRBJ2-7; D gene unclear. CDR1 is MDHEN and CDR2 is SYDVKM in the germline V gene. Trimming removed 5 bases at V and 5 bases at J, with 19 bases between. There are 15 residues in the CDR3. CDR3 sequence (DNA): TGTGCCAGCAGTCCCCCCGACGAGGTAGTGGACGAGCAGTACTTC. The encoded protein is CASSPPDEVVDEQYF.

Remarks on this clone: Other DNA variants within this sample encode the same CDR3. This chain uses TRBV6-5 with TRBJ2-2, with D perhaps matching TRBD2 (5 bases). V lost 2 bases to trimming and J lost 4 bases, with 5 bases between them. The CDR3 length is 13 residues. The germline V gene encodes CDR1 MNHEY and CDR2 SVGAGI. The CDR3 DNA reads as TGTGCCAGCAGTTACGGAGGCACCGGGGAGCTGTTTTTT. This translates into CASSYGGTGELFF.